This TCR beta chain stems from a study of T cell changes during pregnancy in multiple sclerosis. CDR1 is LNHDA, CDR2 SQIVND, per germline (reference sequence). V dropped 4 bases and J dropped 5; count of bases not matched to a gene: 3. The CDR3 is made up of 15 amino acids. Only in-frame clones appear in the TCRdb table, and some are missing; sequencing was by immunoSEQ multiplex PCR. The data hold about 70,000 clones, with approximately 91% observed a single time. The V and J genes are TRBV19 and TRBJ2-2; 11 nucleotides align to TRBD1. Sample: peripheral blood, taken in the first trimester of pregnancy. The receptor was isolated from a female donor with multiple sclerosis, enrolled in a pregnancy study. The CDR3 loop is CASSRGTGGTGELFF. The DNA of the CDR3 is TGTGCCAGTAGTAGGGGGACAGGGGGGACCGGGGAGCTGTTTTTT.